Listed here are 22 T cell receptor beta chains from one sample, sequenced in a study of blood T cell repertoires in COVID-19. The data were produced by immunoSEQ multiplex PCR, yet TCRdb's version contains in-frame clones alone and is incomplete. The data hold about 120,000 clones, with 65% to 90% observed a single time. The sequenced sample was peripheral blood. These TCRs come from a woman older than 75 with acute or convalescent COVID-19.

V is TRBV5-6 and J is TRBJ2-5; 8 positions match TRBD2. The CDR3 spans 15 residues. The ends lost 4 bases at V and 1 base at J; junction bases unmatched: 6. Looked up from germline, CDR1 is SGHDT and CDR2 is YYEEEE. The CDR3 loop is CASSLSGATQETQYF. The CDR3 DNA reads TGTGCCAGCAGCCTTAGCGGGGCGACCCAAGAGACCCAGTACTTC. Based on the CDR3 plus reference TRBV5-6 and TRBJ2-5, the full variable domain is DAGVTQSPTHLIKTRGQQVTLRCSPKSGHDTVSWYQQALGQGPQFIFQYYEEEERQRGNFPDRFSGHQFPNYSSELNVNALLLGDSALYLCASSLSGATQETQYFGPGTRLLVL.

This rearrangement joins TRBV6-1 to TRBJ1-1, with no clear D. This CDR3 is 13 amino acids long. Germline V lookup: CDR1 MNHNS, CDR2 SASEGT. The V gene lost 2 bases and the J gene lost 2 bases, with 6 bases spanning the gap. The CDR3 DNA reads TGTGCCAGCAGTGAAACGGTAAACACTGAAGCTTTCTTT. It encodes CASSETVNTEAFF.

The rearrangement joins TRBV18 to TRBJ1-1, with 8 bases identical to TRBD1. Germline V CDR1 and CDR2: KGHSH, LQKENI. With 2 bases clipped from V and 7 bases from J, the junction kept 6 bases outside the gene matches. This CDR3 is 14 amino acids long. As DNA, the CDR3 is TGTGCCAGCTCACCAATTCCAGGGGGCTATGAAGCTTTCTTT. It is translated as CASSPIPGGYEAFF.

V is TRBV9 and J is TRBJ1-2; 9 bases are shared with TRBD1. In germline, CDR1 is SGDLS, CDR2 YYNGEE. The CDR3 has 16 amino acids. The ends lost 0 bases at V and 3 bases at J; junction bases unmatched: 6. The CDR3 region has the DNA TGTGCCAGCAGCGTAGCGCCTGACAGGGGGGACTATGGCTACACCTTC. Its protein is CASSVAPDRGDYGYTF. The full variable domain, with the rest looked up from reference TRBV9 and TRBJ1-2, is DSGVTQTPKHLITATGQRVTLRCSPRSGDLSVYWYQQSLDQGLQFLIQYYNGEERAKGNILERFSAQQFPDLHSELNLSSLELGDSALYFCASSVAPDRGDYGYTFGSGTRLTVV.

V gene TRBV24-1 combines with J gene TRBJ2-1, with a possible D match to TRBD1 (6 bases). V shed 2 bases and J shed 5 bases, with 12 bases lying between them. The CDR3 runs 15 residues. Per the germline V gene, CDR1 is KGHDR and CDR2 is SFDVKD. This CDR3 is CATSDSRTVNNEQFF. In DNA, the CDR3 is TGTGCCACCAGTGATTCGAGGACAGTTAACAATGAGCAGTTCTTC.

The chain employs TRBV3-1 (or the pseudogene TRBV3-2) and TRBJ1-1; D is perhaps TRBD1 (5 bases). The CDR3 runs 16 residues. V gave up 0 bases and J gave up 1 base, with 12 bases separating them. Germline CDR1 and CDR2: LGHDT and YNNKEL (reference sequence). This CDR3 reads CASSQDQDRPNTEAFF. CDR3 nucleotide sequence: TGTGCCAGCAGCCAAGATCAAGACAGACCGAACACTGAAGCTTTCTTT.

The J gene is TRBJ1-6, the V gene TRBV27, with D unresolved. V was cut by 1 base and J by 11 bases, with 18 bases left in between. The CDR3 has 16 amino acids. Looked up from germline, CDR1 is MNHEY and CDR2 is SMNVEV (reference sequence). CDR3 nucleotides: TGTGCCAGCAGTTTATGGGCCCAGGCTATTATTCCACCCCTCCACTTT. This encodes CASSLWAQAIIPPLHF.

This clone has a handful of counts. The genes are TRBV4-1 and TRBJ1-3; D not certain. CDR3 length: 16 residues. Per the germline V gene, CDR1 is MGHRA and CDR2 is YSYEKL. Trimming cost V 2 bases and J 0 bases, with 11 bases left between them. The CDR3 sequence: CASSQPARDSGNTIYF. Here the CDR3 DNA reads TGCGCCAGCAGCCAACCCGCCCGAGACTCTGGAAACACCATATATTTT.

The chain links TRBV14 to TRBJ1-6; D is possibly TRBD1 (5 bases). Trimming shortened V by 4 bases and J by 7 bases, and 11 bases separated the two germline ends. Looked up from germline, CDR1 is SGHDN and CDR2 is FVKESK. The CDR3 is 14 amino acids. The CDR3 protein is CASSRQIGNSPLHF. The CDR3 nucleotides read TGTGCCAGCAGCCGACAGATAGGGAATTCACCCCTCCACTTT.

This clone has a single count. V gene TRBV24-1 combines with J gene TRBJ2-7; D not resolved. Trimming stripped 9 bases from V and 12 bases from J, with 11 bases between. CDR3 length: 9 amino acids. The V gene's germline CDR1 is KGHDR and CDR2 SFDVKD. The CDR3 sequence: CATQTRSYV. CDR3 nucleotide sequence: TGTGCCACCCAGACGAGGTCGTACGTC.

The CDR3 is CASSPPGALGTHYGYTF. DNA of the CDR3: TGTGCCAGCAGCCCCCCTGGGGCCCTAGGCACCCACTATGGCTACACCTTC. J is TRBJ1-2 and V is TRBV7-9, with a possible D match to TRBD1 (5 bases). The CDR3 has 17 amino acids. Germline CDR1 and CDR2: SEHNR and FQNEAQ (reference sequence). Trimming cost V 5 bases and J 3 bases, with 22 bases left between them.

This chain joins TRBV6-1 and TRBJ2-7, with TRBD1 matching over 9 bases. The CDR3 totals 17 residues. V lost 0 bases and J lost 6; bases outside the gene matches: 12. Germline CDR1 MNHNS, CDR2 SASEGT. The DNA for the CDR3 is TGTGCCAGCAGTGAAGCCCAGGGACAGGGAGGAAAACGCGAGCAGTACTTC. It translates to CASSEAQGQGGKREQYF.

This chain connects TRBV7-2 to TRBJ1-3; perhaps TRBD1 as D (6 bases). Between the trimmed V and J ends, which lost 1 base and 0 bases, there was a span of 16 bases. The CDR3 contains 18 residues. Germline-derived CDR1 and CDR2 are SGHTA and FQGNSA. CDR3 coding DNA: TGTGCCAGCAGCTTAGTCGGGACACCAGCGAGCTCTGGAAACACCATATATTTT. It encodes CASSLVGTPASSGNTIYF.

A few counts support this clone. V usage is TRBV3-1 (or the pseudogene TRBV3-2) and J usage is TRBJ1-1; the match to TRBD1 covers 8 bases. V trimming: 5 bases; J trimming: 4 bases; junction bases outside the gene matches: 6. This CDR3 spans 14 amino acids. Germline assignment: CDR1 LGHDT and CDR2 YNNKEL (reference sequence). CDR3 bases: TGTGCCAGCAGCTTTGGACAGGGCTCCACTGAAGCTTTCTTT. Residues: CASSFGQGSTEAFF.

This chain uses TRBV5-1 with TRBJ2-5; D remains unclear. CDR3 length: 12 amino acids. V lost 6 bases and J 2 bases, leaving 8 bases between the germline ends. The germline V gene has CDR1 SGHRS and CDR2 YFSETQ. In DNA form, the CDR3 reads TGCGCCAGCATAGACACACAAGAGACCCAGTACTTC. Protein sequence: CASIDTQETQYF.

The chain has TRBV2 and TRBJ2-7; D may be TRBD2 (5 bases). The CDR3 has 17 amino acids. CDR1 and CDR2 from the germline V gene are SNHLY and FYNNEI. Trimming took 2 bases from V and 0 from J, leaving 17 bases between them. CDR3 loop: CASSEIGLLGSSYEQYV. The CDR3 region has the DNA TGTGCCAGCAGTGAAATTGGGCTACTAGGCAGCTCCTACGAGCAGTACGTC.

The V and J genes are TRBV6-1 and TRBJ1-1, with 7 bases fitting TRBD1. The CDR3 runs 15 residues. Germline V gene sequence: CDR1 MNHNS, CDR2 SASEGT. The J segment lost 7 bases and the V segment lost 2 bases, leaving 10 bases of the junction unmatched. The CDR3 nucleotides are TGTGCCAGCAGTGAATTGATCGCGGGACAGAGTGAAGCTTTCTTT. It is translated as CASSELIAGQSEAFF.

This sequence joins TRBV11-2 and TRBJ2-7; a possible D gene is TRBD2 (5 bases). The CDR3 is 14 amino acids. The ends were cut back, 5 bases at V and 4 bases at J, with 15 bases in the middle. Germline-derived CDR1 and CDR2 are SGHAT and FQNNGV. CDR3 sequence: CASSLPGSLYEQYF. The CDR3 coding sequence is TGTGCCAGCAGCCTACCGGGATCCCTATACGAGCAGTACTTC.

The chain links TRBV7-2 to TRBJ1-2; TRBD1 is a possible D gene (6 bases). Germline CDR1 SGHTA, CDR2 FQGNSA. This CDR3 comprises 14 residues. Trimming shortened V by 6 bases and J by 2 bases, and 13 bases separated the two germline ends. CDR3 nucleotide sequence: TGTGCCAGCAGACAACCGGACAGCAACTATGGCTACACCTTC. Translation: CASRQPDSNYGYTF.

The chain uses TRBV12-5 and TRBJ1-3; D perhaps matches TRBD1 (6 bases). The CDR3 length is 16 residues. Germline V CDR1 and CDR2: LGHNT, FRNRAP. Trimming left V 1 base short and J 6 bases short, with 16 bases between. In DNA form, the CDR3 reads TGTGCTAGTGGTTTGGACAGAGGGGGGGGATTAAACACCATATATTTT. This codes for CASGLDRGGGLNTIYF. The variable domain in full, with the rest retrieved from reference TRBV12-5 and TRBJ1-3, is DARVTQTPRHKVTEMGQEVTMRCQPILGHNTVFWYRQTMMQGLELLAYFRNRAPLDDSGMPKDRFSAEMPDATLATLKIQPSEPRDSAVYFCASGLDRGGGLNTIYFGEGSWLTVV.

In this sample, this clone turned up a few times. J is TRBJ1-5 and V is TRBV7-3; D unclear. CDR1 and CDR2 from the germline V gene are SGHTA and FQGTGA. The V end was cut by 4 bases, the J end by 3 bases, with 7 bases between. The CDR3 spans 13 residues. CDR3 region: CASSSQPNQPQHF. CDR3 sequence (DNA): TGTGCCAGCAGCTCACAACCCAATCAGCCCCAGCATTTT.

The chain carries TRBV4-1 and TRBJ2-7; 10 bases line up with TRBD1. After removal of 1 base from V and 7 bases from J, the junction contained 13 bases not matched to a gene. CDR1 is MGHRA and CDR2 is YSYEKL in the germline V gene. This CDR3 is built from 17 residues. The CDR3 sequence: CASSQVRAGQGLGEQYF. In nucleotides, the CDR3 is TGCGCCAGCAGCCAAGTTCGTGCGGGACAGGGGTTGGGTGAGCAGTACTTC.